The 10 T cell receptor beta chains below come from one sample, sequenced in a study of T-cell reconstitution after alpha-beta-depleted transplantation in children. The TCRbeta library incorporated unique molecular identifiers. TCRdb re-analysed the PCR reads in MiXCR, keeping a single row per CDR3 protein. The table includes 120,000 or so distinct CDR3 sequences, 9% to 12% detected once. Specimen: PBMCs from the stem cell graft donor, collected from the stem cell graft. These receptors were collected from a human donor who donated a stem cell graft to a child with acute lymphoblastic leukemia.

This sequence joins TRBV21-1 and TRBJ2-1; the table's D call of TRBD1 was not tested on the DNA. TRBV21-1 is designated a pseudogene. The CDR3 extends over 18 amino acids. The DNA of the CDR3 is TGTGCCAGCAGCCCCTGCCCCCGGCAGCCAAGATCCTACAATGAGCAGTTCTTC. Amino acids: CASSPCPRQPRSYNEQFF.

This clonotype was detected many times. The genes are TRBV15 and TRBJ2-7, with 7 nucleotides matching TRBD1. V lost 5 bases, J lost 2 bases, and 6 bases stayed unmatched. In germline, CDR1 is LNHNV, CDR2 YYDKDF (reference sequence). The CDR3 is 14 amino acids. CDR3 residues: CATSAYRGPYEQYF. CDR3 DNA: TGTGCCACCAGCGCGTACAGGGGACCCTACGAGCAGTACTTC.

In this sample, this clonotype turned up many times. The gene calls are TRBV12-3 or TRBV12-4 and TRBJ2-4, with 7 bases identical to TRBD1. V was pared by 5 bases and J by 13 bases, with 14 bases of the junction left unmatched. The CDR3 loop spans 14 amino acids. The CDR3 region is CASSTTGAPWPQYF. CDR3 DNA sequence: TGTGCCAGCAGTACTACAGGGGCCCCTTGGCCCCAGTACTTC.

The CDR3 bases are TGTGCCAGCAGTACTGCGACAGGAATAGACACTGAAGCTTTCTTT. It encodes CASSTATGIDTEAFF. The V and J genes are TRBV28 and TRBJ1-1, with a possible D match to TRBD1 (6 bases). The CDR3 totals 15 residues. Trimming cost V 5 bases and J 3 bases, with 16 bases left between them. Germline loops: CDR1 MDHEN, CDR2 SYDVKM.

In its sample, this clonotype was seen many times. The genes are TRBV7-2 and TRBJ2-5; 9 nucleotides agree with TRBD1. V trimming: 1 base; J trimming: 7 bases; junction bases outside the gene matches: 7. The CDR3 is 15 amino acids. Germline-derived CDR1 and CDR2 are SGHTA and FQGNSA. DNA of the CDR3: TGTGCCAGCAGCTTAGTACAGGGGGCCAGGGGGACCCAGTACTTC. Protein: CASSLVQGARGTQYF.

This clonotype was seen repeatedly, ten times or more. The chain has TRBV25-1 and TRBJ2-3, with a possible D match to TRBD1 (5 bases). Trimming removed 6 bases at V and 5 bases at J, with 18 bases between. CDR1 is MGHDK, CDR2 SYGVNS, per germline. The CDR3 covers 15 residues. CDR3 sequence: CASSLTATNGDTQYF. DNA of the CDR3: TGTGCCAGCAGCCTGACAGCCACGAACGGAGATACGCAGTATTTT. The whole variable domain, remainder taken from reference TRBV25-1 and TRBJ2-3, is EADIYQTPRYLVIGTGKKITLECSQTMGHDKMYWYQQDPGMELHLIHYSYGVNSTEKGDLSSESTVSRIRTEHFPLTLESARPSHTSQYLCASSLTATNGDTQYFGPGTRLTVL.

Only a few counts were recorded for this clonotype. The V gene is TRBV9, the J gene TRBJ1-1; weak D call: TRBD1 (6 bases). Germline-derived CDR1 and CDR2 are SGDLS and YYNGEE. The CDR3 totals 12 residues. Trimming left V 4 bases short and J 9 bases short, with 13 bases between. CDR3 DNA: TGTGCCAGCAGCTCCGGACAGCGACAAGCTTTCTTT. Translation: CASSSGQRQAFF.

This clonotype was seen a few times. The chain joins TRBV7-2 to TRBJ2-5; 7 bases map to TRBD1. CDR3 size: 13 residues. The ends lost 3 bases at V and 5 bases at J; junction bases unmatched: 3. Germline V lookup: CDR1 SGHTA, CDR2 FQGNSA. CDR3 loop: CASSFRGQETQYF. CDR3 in DNA: TGTGCCAGCAGCTTCAGGGGACAGGAGACCCAGTACTTC.

By share, this clonotype ranks as medium-sized. The rearrangement links TRBV28 to TRBJ2-1; 10 bases line up with TRBD2. CDR1 and CDR2 from the germline V gene are MDHEN and SYDVKM. The CDR3 contains 15 residues. Unmatched junction bases numbered 3, after V lost 2 bases and J lost 5 bases. The CDR3 reads CASSLVLAGDNEQFF. DNA for the CDR3: TGTGCCAGCAGTTTAGTGCTAGCGGGGGACAATGAGCAGTTCTTC.

This clonotype was observed many times. The V call is TRBV5-1, the J call TRBJ2-7, with a weak D call TRBD2 (6 bases). The CDR3 covers 16 residues. V gave up 0 bases and J gave up 0 bases, with 13 bases separating them. Germline CDR1 is SGHRS and CDR2 is YFSETQ. The CDR3 region is CASSLAGRPSSYEQYF. The CDR3 DNA follows: TGCGCCAGCAGCTTGGCCGGGAGACCAAGCTCCTACGAGCAGTACTTC.